A single sample gave rise to the 15 T cell receptor beta chains below, sequenced in a study of blood T cells in healthy people across ages (dated by TCRdb to between 2014 and 2017). The library relied on 5' RACE. Sequencing took place on an Illumina HiSeq 2500. A second 7 to 11 cycle PCR used a sample-barcoded 5' primer and a J-beta primer mix. The public sequencing data were trimmed at Q25 with fastp and processed into clonotypes with MiXCR by TCRdb, which kept only in-frame beta chains. Each entry merges the rows of one CDR3 protein and shows their most common DNA and genes. This sample has about 800,000 distinct CDR3 sequences in its table, and approximately 25% of those were observed once. The ten most abundant clones make up under 4% of the sample. The data were also submitted as part of a second study, on T cells of mothers and their children.

The sample was blood. Every receptor here comes from a boy aged 5-17 years in good health.

The chain combines TRBV20-1 with TRBJ2-5; 10 positions match TRBD1. The DNA end is more similar to TRBJ2-7, so the J call may be wrong. Germline CDR1 reads DFQATT; CDR2 reads SNEGSKA (reference sequence). This CDR3 comprises 15 residues. CDR3 in amino acids: CSASETRQGAHEQYF. In DNA form, the CDR3 reads TGCAGTGCTAGCGAAACCCGACAGGGGGCCCACGAGCAGTACTTC.

This clonotype showed up just once. The chain joins TRBV20-1 to TRBJ2-5, with D unclear. Germline V CDR1 and CDR2: DFQATT, SNEGSKA (reference sequence). CDR3 length: 16 residues. Trimming shortened V by 5 bases and J by 1 base, and 20 bases separated the two germline ends. The CDR3: CSAEPALHRPQETQYF. In DNA, the CDR3 is TGCAGTGCTGAACCTGCCCTACACCGACCCCAAGAGACCCAGTACTTC.

This clonotype was counted ten times or more. The CDR3 reads CASSLARSSSTDTQYF. The DNA of the CDR3 is TGTGCCAGCAGCTTAGCCAGGTCTTCTAGCACAGATACGCAGTATTTT. The chain uses TRBV7-2 and TRBJ2-3; D gene unclear. Trimming took 0 bases from V and 0 from J, leaving 10 bases between them. This CDR3 region has 16 residues. In germline, CDR1 is SGHTA, CDR2 FQGNSA.

This clonotype appeared a few times. The chain uses TRBV4-1 and TRBJ2-1, with D possibly being TRBD1 or TRBD2 (6 bases each). V was trimmed by 3 bases and J by 5 bases, leaving 14 bases between them. Germline CDR1 MGHRA, CDR2 YSYEKL. The CDR3 length is 15 residues. Here the CDR3 DNA reads TGCGCCAGCAGCCAGTCTTGGGGGGCAAACAATGAGCAGTTCTTC. The encoded protein is CASSQSWGANNEQFF.

With respect to this clonotype: The germline gene is not matched at one end of the junction; a read error may be the cause. The chain joins TRBV5-5 to TRBJ2-3; 8 bases are shared with TRBD1. CDR3 length: 15 residues. CDR1 is SGHKS, CDR2 YYEKEE, per germline (reference sequence). The CDR3 DNA is TGTGCCAGCAACCTAAGACAGGGGAGCACAGATACACAGTATTTT. Translating it yields CASNLRQGSTDTQYF.

The V call is TRBV29-1, the J call TRBJ2-5, with TRBD2 matching over 7 bases. The DNA end lines up better with TRBJ2-1; the J call may be wrong. This CDR3 has 13 residues. Germline loops: CDR1 SQVTM, CDR2 ANQGSEA. The CDR3 nucleotides are TGCAGCGGGGTTAGGGCTAGCGGTAATGAGCAGTTCTTC. Protein sequence: CSGVRASGNEQFF.

This clonotype has only a few counts. A read error may produce the germline difference seen at one junction end. This chain joins TRBV29-1 and TRBJ2-5; D remains ambiguous. This CDR3 contains 13 residues. In germline, CDR1 is SQVTM, CDR2 ANQGSEA. CDR3 region: CGVEYTDTETQYF. The CDR3 nucleotides are TGCGGCGTTGAATATACAGATACCGAGACCCAGTACTTC.

This clonotype showed up just a few times. This chain connects TRBV7-9 to TRBJ1-5, with D possibly matching TRBD1 (6 bases). This CDR3 spans 14 amino acids. Germline loops: CDR1 SEHNR, CDR2 FQNEAQ (reference sequence). V lost 4 bases to trimming and J lost 0 bases, with 7 bases between them. The CDR3 is CASSSDSSNQPQHF. The CDR3, as DNA: TGTGCCAGCAGCTCGGACAGTAGCAATCAGCCCCAGCATTTT.

The chain joins TRBV12-3 or TRBV12-4 to TRBJ2-2, with 8 bases that match TRBD2. The CDR3 is 16 amino acids. Trimming cost V 5 bases and J 5 bases; bases outside gene matches: 10. CDR3 sequence (DNA): TGTGCCAGCAGTAACAACCCGGGACTAGTGACCGGGGAGCTGTTTTTT. Translation gives CASSNNPGLVTGELFF.

This chain connects TRBV25-1 to TRBJ1-3; D call uncertain. Germline V lookup: CDR1 MGHDK, CDR2 SYGVNS. V lost 0 bases and J 7 bases, leaving 13 bases between the germline ends. The CDR3 has 15 amino acids. The CDR3 is CASSEYGEAGNTIYF. CDR3 DNA sequence: TGTGCCAGCAGTGAATATGGGGAAGCCGGGAACACCATATATTTT.

This clonotype was detected a few times. The chain has TRBV7-2 and TRBJ1-4; D is ambiguous. V was clipped by 4 bases and J by 8 bases, with 14 bases between them. Per germline, CDR1 SGHTA and CDR2 FQGNSA. The CDR3 covers 14 residues. DNA for the CDR3: TGTGCCAGCAGCTCCGGCGGGTTAGGGGAAAAACTGTTTTTT. Protein product: CASSSGGLGEKLFF.

The CDR3 region is CASSLQGTPGNTIYF. CDR3 DNA: TGTGCCAGCAGTTTACAGGGGACCCCCGGAAACACCATATATTTT. The chain combines TRBV27 with TRBJ1-3; possibly TRBD1 for D (6 bases). CDR1 and CDR2 from the germline V gene are MNHEY and SMNVEV (reference sequence). The V and J ends lost 2 bases and 4 bases respectively, with 12 bases between them. The CDR3 contains 15 residues.

This clonotype was seen a few times. The chain is built from TRBV4-3 and TRBJ2-1; D gene unclear. V lost 3 bases to trimming and J lost 0 bases, with 9 bases between them. The germline CDR1 and CDR2 sequences are LGHNA and YSLEER. CDR3 length: 15 amino acids. In DNA form, the CDR3 reads TGCGCCAGCAGCCAGGACCTACGCTCCTACAATGAGCAGTTCTTC. Amino acids: CASSQDLRSYNEQFF.

The chain carries TRBV12-3 or TRBV12-4 and TRBJ1-2; possible D gene TRBD1, 5 bases. This CDR3 comprises 16 residues. Between the trimmed V and J ends, which lost 5 bases and 2 bases, there was a span of 18 bases. The CDR3 nucleotides are TGTGCCAGCAGTCCCGGGGGGACCCACTTAAACTATGGCTACACCTTC. This gives the protein CASSPGGTHLNYGYTF.

The rearrangement uses TRBV6-5 and TRBJ2-7, with D possibly matching TRBD2 (7 bases). The V gene's germline CDR1 is MNHEY and CDR2 SVGAGI. Trimming removed 2 bases from V and 2 bases from J, with 22 bases in between. CDR3 length: 18 amino acids. This chain's CDR3 is CASSYPRGAEGATYEQYF. The CDR3 DNA follows: TGTGCCAGCAGTTACCCCCGGGGGGCGGAAGGGGCTACCTACGAGCAGTACTTC.